The 12 T cell receptor beta chains below all came from one sample that was sequenced in a study of T-cell memory formation after mild COVID-19. From the 5' RACE reads, TCRdb called clonotypes with MiXCR, one entry per CDR3 protein. The sample lists 95,000 to 120,000 distinct CDR3 sequences, about 20% occurring once. Source material: PBMCs or a T cell subset sorted from them (not recorded which). The receptors were gathered from a man aged 18-30 years who had mild COVID-19 (a few samples of this study predate the infection). Cell type and time point are not known.

This clonotype was seen only a few times. The chain couples TRBV11-2 to TRBJ2-2; 7 bases align to TRBD2. Trimming took 3 bases from V and 8 from J; bases not matched to a gene: 15. Germline V CDR1 and CDR2: SGHAT, FQNNGV. CDR3 length: 17 residues. The CDR3, as DNA: TGTGCCAGCAGCTTCGCCTATGGGGGGGACCCCAGGGGGGAGCTGTTTTTT. Translated: CASSFAYGGDPRGELFF.

This rearrangement joins TRBV25-1 to TRBJ1-2; D may be TRBD1 (6 bases). The CDR3 is made up of 17 amino acids. The V end was cut by 3 bases, the J end by 0 bases, with 17 bases between. Per the germline V gene, CDR1 is MGHDK and CDR2 is SYGVNS. The CDR3 bases are TGTGCCAGCAGTGATGGGACACCCGAGGCCCCTAACTATGGCTACACCTTC. Amino acid sequence: CASSDGTPEAPNYGYTF.

This clonotype occurred a few times. V usage is TRBV12-3 or TRBV12-4 and J usage is TRBJ1-3, with TRBD1 as a possible D gene (6 bases). This CDR3 contains 18 residues. The V end lost 4 bases, the J end lost 0 bases, and 19 bases lay between the germline ends. The CDR3 sequence: CASSSPSKGGISGNTIYF. The CDR3 nucleotides are TGTGCCAGCAGTTCGCCGTCCAAGGGGGGAATCTCTGGAAACACCATATATTTT.

This clonotype was seen a few times. The chain carries TRBV6-2 or TRBV6-3 and TRBJ1-5, with TRBD1 matching 8 bases. The CDR3 runs to 19 residues. V lost 2 bases, J lost 4 bases, and 16 bases stayed unmatched. Germline V gene lookup returns CDR1 MNHEY and CDR2 SVGEGT. CDR3 nucleotide sequence: TGTGCCAGCAGTTACCCCAATATCCTCCGGGACAGGCCTAATCAGCCCCAGCATTTT. Translated, it gives CASSYPNILRDRPNQPQHF.

Only a few counts were recorded for this clonotype. This chain links TRBV7-2 with TRBJ2-1, with no clear D. Germline lookup yields CDR1 SGHTA and CDR2 FQGNSA. There are 16 residues in the CDR3. V dropped 5 bases and J dropped 0 bases, with 14 bases sitting between them. CDR3: CASSKSSRSSYNEQFF. The CDR3 DNA reads TGTGCCAGCAGCAAGAGTTCCAGAAGCTCCTACAATGAGCAGTTCTTC. Full variable domain (remainder filled in from reference TRBV7-2 and TRBJ2-1): GAGVSQSPSNKVTEKGKDVELRCDPISGHTALYWYRQSLGQGLEFLIYFQGNSAPDKSGLPSDRFSAERTGGSVSTLTIQRTQQEDSAVYLCASSKSSRSSYNEQFFGPGTRLTVL.

This clonotype was observed a handful of times. This chain connects TRBV15 to TRBJ1-4; TRBD1 agrees at 7 bases. J lost 7 bases, V lost 4 bases, and 9 bases had no gene match. The germline V gene encodes CDR1 LNHNV and CDR2 YYDKDF (reference sequence). CDR3 length equals 15 residues. In DNA form, the CDR3 reads TGTGCCACCAGCATGAGACAGGGCCTAATTGAAAAACTGTTTTTT. It is translated as CATSMRQGLIEKLFF.

This clonotype was seen a handful of times. The chain employs TRBV30 and TRBJ1-6; tentative D call: TRBD1 (5 bases). Per the germline V gene, CDR1 is GTSNPN and CDR2 is SVGIG (reference sequence). This CDR3 has 12 residues. Trimming removed 3 bases from V and 13 bases from J, with 13 bases in between. The CDR3 DNA is TGTGCCTGGAGCTTGCAGGGTGTCCCCCTCCACTTT. It translates to CAWSLQGVPLHF.

The chain recombines TRBV28 with TRBJ2-7; D tentatively reads TRBD1 or TRBD2 (5 bases each). Germline V gene data show CDR1 as MDHEN and CDR2 as SYDVKM. The CDR3 has 14 residues. Trimming cost V 7 bases and J 0 bases, with 13 bases left between them. CDR3 bases: TGTGCCAGCACCCCTGGGGACGGCTCCTACGAGCAGTACGTC. It specifies CASTPGDGSYEQYV.

The sample holds a few counts of this clonotype. The V gene is TRBV6-6, the J gene TRBJ1-2, with TRBD1 identical over 7 bases. V lost 2 bases and J lost 3; bases outside the gene matches: 12. The CDR3 sequence is 17 residues long. Germline CDR1 and CDR2: MNHNY and SVGAGI (reference sequence). The CDR3 DNA sequence: TGTGCCAGCAGTTACGCAACCCACACAGGGGAAGACTATGGCTACACCTTC. Residues: CASSYATHTGEDYGYTF.

This clonotype came up a few times. The genes are TRBV11-3 and TRBJ2-3; D might be TRBD2 (7 bases). Trimming removed 2 bases at V and 6 bases at J, with 21 bases between. The CDR3 is 17 residues long. The V gene's germline CDR1 is SGHNT and CDR2 YENEEA. CDR3 nucleotide sequence: TGTGCCAGCAGCTTACAGCCGGGGGGCCAGTTCGCGGATACGCAGTATTTT. Translated, it gives CASSLQPGGQFADTQYF. Based on the CDR3 plus reference TRBV11-3 and TRBJ2-3, the full variable domain is EAGVVQSPRYKIIEKKQPVAFWCNPISGHNTLYWYLQNLGQGPELLIRYENEEAVDDSQLPKDRFSAERLKGVDSTLKIQPAELGDSAVYLCASSLQPGGQFADTQYFGPGTRLTVL.

Many counts were recorded for this clonotype. The V gene is TRBV5-1, the J gene TRBJ2-2, with D tentatively TRBD1 or TRBD2 (5 bases each). Trimming took 3 bases from V and 0 from J, leaving 15 bases between them. The CDR3 is made up of 17 amino acids. Per the germline V gene, CDR1 is SGHRS and CDR2 is YFSETQ. Here the CDR3 reads CASSSNGANANTGELFF. CDR3 in DNA: TGCGCCAGCAGCTCGAACGGGGCTAACGCGAACACCGGGGAGCTGTTTTTT.

This chain joins TRBV19 and TRBJ1-5; no reliable D call. The germline V gene encodes CDR1 LNHDA and CDR2 SQIVND (reference sequence). The CDR3 has 15 residues. Trimming pared 5 bases from V and 3 bases from J, leaving 14 bases between. In nucleotides, the CDR3 is TGTGCCAGTAGTCCTCGGACGGCCTTCAATCAGCCCCAGCATTTT. It encodes CASSPRTAFNQPQHF.